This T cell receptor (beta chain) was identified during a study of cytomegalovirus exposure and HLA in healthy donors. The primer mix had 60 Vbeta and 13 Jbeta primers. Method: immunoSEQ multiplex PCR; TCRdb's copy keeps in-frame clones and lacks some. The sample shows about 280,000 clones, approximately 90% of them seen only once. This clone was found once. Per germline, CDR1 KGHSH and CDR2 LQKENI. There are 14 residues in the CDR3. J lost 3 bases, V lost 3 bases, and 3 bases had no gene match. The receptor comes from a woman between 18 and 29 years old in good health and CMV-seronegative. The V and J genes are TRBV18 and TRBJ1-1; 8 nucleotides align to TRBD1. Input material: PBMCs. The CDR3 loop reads CASSPQQGDTEAFF. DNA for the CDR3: TGTGCCAGCTCACCCCAACAGGGGGACACTGAAGCTTTCTTT.